The 10 T cell receptor beta chains below were found in one sample sequenced in a study of T-cell reconstitution after alpha-beta-depleted transplantation in children. Unique molecular identifiers were incorporated during preparation of the TCRbeta library. TCRdb re-analysed the PCR reads in MiXCR, keeping a single row per CDR3 protein. In the table there are around 450,000 distinct CDR3 sequences, about 10% of which are singletons. Sample: PBMCs, taken before TCRalphabeta/CD19-depleted stem cell transplant. All receptors derive from a child aged 2 to 9 with inherited bone marrow failure, due to receive a stem cell transplant.

Many counts were recorded for this clonotype. The V call is TRBV20-1, the J call TRBJ2-1, with a possible D match to TRBD1 (5 bases). CDR3 length: 12 residues. V shed 4 bases and J shed 9 bases, with 13 bases lying between them. The germline gives CDR1 DFQATT, CDR2 SNEGSKA (reference sequence). CDR3 nucleotide sequence: TGCAGTGCTACAAGCAGCCAGGGTGAGCAGTTCTTC. Its protein product is CSATSSQGEQFF.

This clonotype was seen ten or more times. An end of the junction differs from the germline gene, which may be a read error. The chain carries TRBV20-1 and TRBJ2-1, with 11 bases aligning to TRBD2. Per germline, CDR1 DFQATT and CDR2 SNEGSKA (reference sequence). The CDR3 totals 12 residues. The CDR3 DNA follows: TGCAGTGCTAACGGACTAGCGGGCTCTGGGATCTTC. It translates to CSANGLAGSGIF.

This clonotype was detected ten times or more. This rearrangement joins TRBV20-1 to TRBJ2-2, with TRBD2 as a possible D gene (6 bases). The CDR3 has 14 amino acids. The V end was cut by 5 bases, the J end by 2 bases, with 12 bases between. From germline, CDR1 is DFQATT and CDR2 SNEGSKA (reference sequence). CDR3 residues: CSAVSGTNTGELFF. The CDR3 DNA reads as TGCAGTGCTGTTAGCGGAACTAACACCGGGGAGCTGTTTTTT.

Details on this clonotype: A much larger clonotype is one base distant, so this may be a read error. The chain has TRBV20-1 and TRBJ2-3, with D tentatively TRBD2 (6 bases). This CDR3 is built from 15 residues. Germline CDR1 and CDR2: DFQATT and SNEGSKA (reference sequence). The CDR3 DNA reads as TGCTGTGCTAGTATTCCGGGACTTGAACCTCCCCAGCAGTATTTT. This translates into CCASIPGLEPPQQYF.

This clonotype was picked up many times. The chain uses TRBV6-5 and TRBJ2-2; D remains ambiguous. Germline V CDR1 and CDR2: MNHEY, SVGAGI. CDR3 length: 15 residues. The germline V and J ends were trimmed by 1 base and 1 base, with 7 bases remaining between them. This CDR3 reads CASSYLGRNTGELFF. The DNA of the CDR3 is TGTGCCAGCAGTTACTTAGGTCGGAACACCGGGGAGCTGTTTTTT.

This clonotype was observed at least ten times. The chain uses TRBV29-1 and TRBJ2-7, with 7 bases lining up with TRBD1. Per germline, CDR1 SQVTM and CDR2 ANQGSEA. J was trimmed by 4 bases and V by 6 bases; bases with no gene match: 9. CDR3 length: 13 amino acids. The CDR3 nucleotides read TGCAGCGTCCAGGGGGTTCTCTCATACGAGCAGTACTTC. This encodes CSVQGVLSYEQYF.

This clonotype was counted ten times or more. This chain uses TRBV20-1 with TRBJ2-7, with 7 bases that match TRBD1. The germline V gene encodes CDR1 DFQATT and CDR2 SNEGSKA (reference sequence). This CDR3 is 13 amino acids long. The CDR3 nucleotides are TGCAGGGGGGACAGAGACAGCTCCTACGAGCAGTACTTC. Its translation: CRGDRDSSYEQYF.

This clonotype showed up many times. The chain has TRBV4-3 and TRBJ2-2; 14 bases agree with TRBD2. V trimming: 4 bases; J trimming: 3 bases; junction bases outside the gene matches: 4. This CDR3 has 17 amino acids. Germline CDR1 reads LGHNA; CDR2 reads YSLEER. CDR3 nucleotide sequence: TGCGCCAGCAGCCCGGGACTAGCGGGAGTATACACCGGGGAGCTGTTTTTT. It yields the protein CASSPGLAGVYTGELFF.

This clonotype was counted a few times. The rearrangement joins TRBV13 to TRBJ2-1, with TRBD2 matching over 9 bases. The CDR3 runs to 16 residues. J was trimmed by 8 bases and V by 1 base; bases with no gene match: 9. Germline V gene data show CDR1 as PRHDT and CDR2 as FYEKMQ (reference sequence). The CDR3 bases are TGTGCCAGCAGCTTAGCGATGAGCGGGAGGTTCTATGAGCAGTTCTTC. Translating it yields CASSLAMSGRFYEQFF. The full variable domain, its missing parts supplied by reference TRBV13 and TRBJ2-1, is AAGVIQSPRHLIKEKRETATLKCYPIPRHDTVYWYQQGPGQDPQFLISFYEKMQSDKGSIPDRFSAQQFSDYHSELNMSSLELGDSALYFCASSLAMSGRFYEQFFGPGTRLTVL.

This clonotype came up many times. The J gene is TRBJ2-5, the V gene TRBV7-2; the D gene is possibly TRBD2 (5 bases). CDR3 length equals 15 residues. Germline V CDR1 and CDR2: SGHTA, FQGNSA. The V end lost 2 bases, the J end lost 5 bases, and 15 bases lay between the germline ends. CDR3 amino acids: CASSLWFLAGETQYF. CDR3 nucleotides: TGTGCCAGCAGCTTATGGTTCCTGGCGGGTGAGACCCAGTACTTC.